One and the same sample provided the 11 T cell receptor beta chains below, sequenced in a study of cytomegalovirus exposure and HLA in healthy donors. Some clones are missing from TCRdb's copy, which holds only in-frame ones; the method was immunoSEQ multiplex PCR. The table shows under 300,000 clones, with around 85% occurring only once. The sequencing sample was made of PBMCs. The receptor set was obtained from a woman younger than 35 in good health and CMV-seronegative.

This chain connects TRBV7-8 to TRBJ2-7; 11 bases align to TRBD2. V lost 6 bases to trimming and J lost 3 bases; unmatched junction nucleotides: 4. This CDR3 contains 14 residues. CDR1 and CDR2 (germline): SGHVS, FQNEAQ. The CDR3: CASRASGRYYEQYF. The CDR3 DNA reads as TGTGCCAGCAGGGCTAGCGGGAGGTACTACGAGCAGTACTTC.

The chain uses TRBV9 and TRBJ2-5, with TRBD1 matching over 9 bases. The V gene end was trimmed by 2 bases and the J gene end by 0 bases; junction bases not matched to a gene: 5. The CDR3 extends over 16 amino acids. Germline values: CDR1 SGDLS, CDR2 YYNGEE. The CDR3 DNA reads as TGTGCCAGCAGCGTCCGGGACAGGGTGTACCAAGAGACCCAGTACTTC. This codes for CASSVRDRVYQETQYF.

This chain joins TRBV5-1 and TRBJ2-7, with 9 nucleotides matching TRBD1. Germline-derived CDR1 and CDR2 are SGHRS and YFSETQ. This CDR3 is built from 14 residues. After removal of 4 bases from V and 6 bases from J, the junction contained 8 bases not matched to a gene. The CDR3, as DNA: TGCGCCAGCAGCCCGGGACAGGGACCCGGCGAGCAGTACTTC. Amino acids: CASSPGQGPGEQYF.

This clone appeared a few times. The rearrangement uses TRBV5-1 and TRBJ2-1; 8 bases agree with TRBD2. The ends lost 7 bases at V and 6 bases at J; junction bases unmatched: 9. The CDR3 consists of 14 residues. CDR1 SGHRS and CDR2 YFSETQ come from the germline V gene. The CDR3 region has the DNA TGCGCCAGCGACGTCGCGGGGGGCGGCAATGAGCAGTTCTTC. Translation gives CASDVAGGGNEQFF.

This chain uses TRBV5-1 with TRBJ2-7, with 9 bases lining up with TRBD1. The J segment lost 6 bases and the V segment lost 0 bases, leaving 13 bases of the junction unmatched. CDR1 SGHRS and CDR2 YFSETQ come from the germline V gene. The CDR3 length is 17 residues. The CDR3 loop reads CASSLGDRARPAGEQYF. Written as DNA, the CDR3 is TGCGCCAGCAGCTTGGGGGACAGGGCTCGACCCGCGGGCGAGCAGTACTTC.

This chain uses TRBV4-1 with TRBJ2-3; 7 nucleotides agree with TRBD1. With V trimmed by 7 bases and J by 1 base, 11 bases remained unmatched. Per germline, CDR1 MGHRA and CDR2 YSYEKL. The CDR3 is 16 residues long. The CDR3 reads CASNTRQGGGTDTQYF. CDR3 DNA: TGCGCCAGCAACACCCGACAGGGTGGGGGCACAGATACGCAGTATTTT.

This clone was seen only a few times. The V and J genes are TRBV27 and TRBJ1-1; possibly TRBD1 for D (6 bases). This CDR3 is 15 amino acids long. CDR1 and CDR2 (germline): MNHEY, SMNVEV (reference sequence). Trimming stripped 5 bases from V and 1 base from J, with 14 bases between. CDR3 loop: CASSGWTVGNTEAFF. In DNA, the CDR3 is TGTGCCAGCAGTGGTTGGACAGTCGGGAACACTGAAGCTTTCTTT.

The chain employs TRBV9 and TRBJ1-2; D gene ambiguous. Trimming stripped 3 bases from V and 1 base from J, with 10 bases between. The CDR3 sequence is 14 residues long. CDR1 and CDR2 (germline): SGDLS, YYNGEE. The chain's CDR3 is CASSDGTDNYGYTF. CDR3 bases: TGTGCCAGCAGCGACGGAACAGATAACTATGGCTACACCTTC.

This clone was seen just once. The sample has other DNA sequences that encode this CDR3 too. In DNA, the CDR3 is TGTGCCTGGAGTGTACTGGCAGATACGCAGTATTTT. This translates into CAWSVLADTQYF. The chain carries TRBV30 and TRBJ2-3; D is unresolved. The germline V and J ends were trimmed by 0 bases and 4 bases, with 5 bases remaining between them. The CDR3 runs to 12 residues. CDR1 and CDR2 from the germline V gene are GTSNPN and SVGIG (reference sequence).

The gene calls are TRBV5-1 and TRBJ1-2, with 7 nucleotides matching TRBD1. The CDR3 has 15 amino acids. V shed 4 bases and J 5 bases; nucleotides not matched to a gene: 11. From germline, CDR1 is SGHRS and CDR2 YFSETQ. The CDR3 loop is CASSPGTENTYGYTF. In DNA, the CDR3 is TGCGCCAGCAGCCCCGGGACAGAAAATACATATGGCTACACCTTC.

This rearrangement joins TRBV5-1 to TRBJ1-2, with 9 bases identical to TRBD1. Per the germline V gene, CDR1 is SGHRS and CDR2 is YFSETQ. The CDR3 is made up of 13 amino acids. The V segment lost 4 bases and the J segment 6 bases; nucleotides outside the gene matches: 4. The CDR3: CASSMGQGNGYTF. The CDR3 bases are TGCGCCAGCAGCATGGGACAGGGAAATGGCTACACCTTC.